One sample yielded the 28 T cell receptor beta chains listed below, sequenced in a study of CD8+ T cells in alopecia areata. RNA was isolated and reverse transcribed to cDNA, the sequencing template. TCRdb keeps only in-frame clones here, not all; method: immunoSEQ multiplex PCR. The table has over 150,000 clones, almost 65% seen once. The sample here was CD4+ T cells sorted from blood, taken at week 0. The receptors originated from a human donor with alopecia areata.

The chain links TRBV4-3 to TRBJ1-1, with D uncertain. Germline V gene lookup returns CDR1 LGHNA and CDR2 YSLEER. The germline V and J ends were trimmed by 0 bases and 10 bases, with 12 bases remaining between them. The CDR3 is 13 residues long. The CDR3 region is CASSQDRRLGAFF. CDR3 bases: TGCGCCAGCAGCCAAGATCGCAGGCTAGGAGCTTTCTTT.

The chain combines TRBV4-1 with TRBJ1-2; D uncertain. Germline assignment: CDR1 MGHRA and CDR2 YSYEKL. Trimming stripped 0 bases from V and 4 bases from J, with 15 bases between. CDR3 length: 16 residues. The CDR3 region has the DNA TGCGCCAGCAGCCAAGATAGGAACTCGATGAGCTATGGCTACACCTTC. Translating gives CASSQDRNSMSYGYTF.

V usage is TRBV27 and J usage is TRBJ2-7; D remains unclear. The CDR3 has 15 amino acids. V gave up 4 bases and J gave up 2 bases, with 15 bases separating them. From germline, CDR1 is MNHEY and CDR2 SMNVEV (reference sequence). The chain's CDR3 is CASSSRGGITYEQYF. In DNA, the CDR3 is TGTGCCAGCAGTTCTCGCGGCGGAATAACCTACGAGCAGTACTTC.

The chain recombines TRBV5-4 with TRBJ2-3, with D perhaps being TRBD1 or TRBD2 (5 bases each). V was cut by 2 bases and J by 3 bases, with 7 bases left in between. The CDR3 sequence is 13 residues long. Germline V lookup: CDR1 SGHNT, CDR2 YYREEE (reference sequence). CDR3 region: CASSFEGTDTQYF. CDR3 DNA sequence: TGTGCCAGCAGCTTTGAGGGGACAGATACGCAGTATTTT.

CDR3 residues: CACQGQVLGGYTF. The CDR3 bases are TGTGCCTGTCAAGGGCAAGTCTTGGGTGGCTACACCTTC. This chain links TRBV30 with TRBJ1-2; no definite D call. The CDR3 is made up of 13 amino acids. Between the trimmed V and J ends, which lost 6 bases and 7 bases, there was a span of 18 bases. Looked up from germline, CDR1 is GTSNPN and CDR2 is SVGIG (reference sequence).

This clone was counted between two and nine times. In nucleotides, the CDR3 is TGCAGCGTAACCCAGGGTAGGACTGAAGCTTTCTTT. Translated, it gives CSVTQGRTEAFF. The V call is TRBV29-1, the J call TRBJ1-1; D possibly corresponds to TRBD1 (5 bases). The germline V and J ends were trimmed by 6 bases and 5 bases, with 13 bases remaining between them. This CDR3 has 12 residues. From germline, CDR1 is SQVTM and CDR2 ANQGSEA.

Only a few counts were recorded for this clone. The chain uses TRBV15 and TRBJ2-3; TRBD1 might be the D (6 bases). This CDR3 has 15 residues. With 9 bases removed from V and 0 bases from J, the gap between germline ends came to 16 bases. Germline CDR1 LNHNV, CDR2 YYDKDF (reference sequence). The DNA for the CDR3 is TGTGCCACTAAACCCGGACAGACTAGCACAGATACGCAGTATTTT. Protein sequence: CATKPGQTSTDTQYF.

The chain recombines TRBV6-6 with TRBJ1-6, with TRBD1 matching over 8 bases. Per germline, CDR1 MNHNY and CDR2 SVGAGI (reference sequence). CDR3 length: 13 amino acids. V lost 8 bases to trimming and J lost 5 bases; unmatched junction nucleotides: 2. CDR3 DNA sequence: TGTGCCAGCCGACAGGGGAATAATTCACCCCTCCACTTT. Translation: CASRQGNNSPLHF.

V usage is TRBV11-2 and J usage is TRBJ2-3, with D unresolved. The V and J ends lost 5 bases and 5 bases respectively, with 8 bases between them. Looked up from germline, CDR1 is SGHAT and CDR2 is FQNNGV. The CDR3 sequence is 12 residues long. CDR3 coding DNA: TGTGCCAGCAGCCCAGCTAGAGATACGCAGTATTTT. It codes for CASSPARDTQYF.

This clone appeared once. The gene calls are TRBV30 and TRBJ1-5; 8 bases are a match to TRBD1. CDR1 is GTSNPN and CDR2 is SVGIG in the germline V gene (reference sequence). The CDR3 has 13 amino acids. Germline trimming cut 5 bases from V and 1 base from J; bases unmatched to any gene: 1. This CDR3 reads CAWRQGSNQPQHF. The CDR3 nucleotides are TGTGCCTGGCGACAGGGGAGCAATCAGCCCCAGCATTTT.

This clone was counted a few times. This chain uses TRBV4-1 with TRBJ1-2; 8 nucleotides match TRBD1. This CDR3 contains 16 residues. Looked up from germline, CDR1 is MGHRA and CDR2 is YSYEKL. Trimming removed 1 base from V and 8 bases from J; junction bases left unmatched: 12. The CDR3 protein is CASSQGTGPPVQGYTF. CDR3 DNA sequence: TGCGCCAGCAGCCAAGGGACAGGGCCCCCTGTCCAGGGCTACACCTTC.

CDR3 protein: CAWSLGPRGTEAFF. The CDR3 bases are TGTGCCTGGAGTCTCGGGCCTCGCGGCACTGAAGCTTTCTTT. J is TRBJ1-1 and V is TRBV30; D call uncertain. Germline V lookup: CDR1 GTSNPN, CDR2 SVGIG (reference sequence). CDR3 length equals 14 residues. The V end lost 2 bases, the J end lost 4 bases, and 14 bases lay between the germline ends.

The rearrangement links TRBV29-1 to TRBJ2-7; D may be TRBD1 or TRBD2 (5 bases each). The CDR3 runs 13 residues. Trimming took 6 bases from V and 0 from J, leaving 12 bases between them. Per germline, CDR1 SQVTM and CDR2 ANQGSEA. The CDR3 reads CSVRDRSSYEQYF. In DNA form, the CDR3 reads TGCAGCGTCAGGGACCGCAGCTCCTACGAGCAGTACTTC.

The chain links TRBV9 to TRBJ1-3, with TRBD1 as a possible D gene (6 bases). V lost 4 bases and J 2 bases, leaving 16 bases between the germline ends. The CDR3 consists of 16 residues. Germline V gives CDR1 SGDLS, CDR2 YYNGEE. CDR3 region: CASSRLDSPPGNTIYF. The CDR3 region has the DNA TGTGCCAGCAGCCGCTTGGACAGCCCTCCTGGAAACACCATATATTTT.

This clone was observed a few times. The chain links TRBV4-2 to TRBJ2-3, with 8 bases that match TRBD1. The V segment lost 11 bases and the J segment 5 bases; nucleotides outside the gene matches: 9. The CDR3 extends over 13 amino acids. Germline lookup yields CDR1 LGHNA and CDR2 YNFKEQ. The CDR3: CASRGLARDTQYF. The CDR3 coding sequence is TGTGCCTCCAGGGGGCTAGCTAGAGATACGCAGTATTTT.

The V call is TRBV6-5, the J call TRBJ2-7; D is unclear. The germline V gene encodes CDR1 MNHEY and CDR2 SVGAGI. Trimming took off 6 bases at V and 3 bases at J, with 6 bases between the two ends. The CDR3 loop spans 11 amino acids. The CDR3 bases are TGTGCCAGCAGCCAAAACTACGAGCAGTACTTC. Translation: CASSQNYEQYF.

This clone was picked up a small number of times. The chain employs TRBV10-3 and TRBJ2-3; 9 bases match TRBD2. Germline CDR1 and CDR2: ENHRY and SYGVKD. Unmatched junction bases numbered 8, after V lost 6 bases and J lost 1 base. The CDR3 covers 16 residues. This CDR3 reads CAISAALAGRTDTQYF. CDR3 DNA sequence: TGTGCCATCAGCGCCGCACTAGCGGGTCGCACAGATACGCAGTATTTT.

This clone came up a few times. The chain recombines TRBV18 with TRBJ1-6; D gene ambiguous. This CDR3 has 13 residues. V gave up 6 bases and J gave up 5 bases, with 8 bases separating them. The germline V gene encodes CDR1 KGHSH and CDR2 LQKENI. The CDR3 protein is CASSDLDNSPLHF. The CDR3 bases are TGTGCCAGCTCGGACCTCGATAATTCACCCCTCCACTTT.

V gene TRBV5-5 combines with J gene TRBJ1-5; D not resolved. Between the trimmed V and J ends, which lost 1 base and 6 bases, there was a span of 5 bases. CDR3 length equals 12 residues. Germline-derived CDR1 and CDR2 are SGHKS and YYEKEE (reference sequence). CDR3 nucleotide sequence: TGTGCCAGCAGCTTGCGGGGTCAGCCCCAGCATTTT. It specifies CASSLRGQPQHF.

This clone was found once. The gene calls are TRBV30 and TRBJ1-2; 7 bases are shared with TRBD1. Unmatched junction bases numbered 5, after V lost 0 bases and J lost 1 base. Per the germline V gene, CDR1 is GTSNPN and CDR2 is SVGIG (reference sequence). The CDR3 covers 15 residues. CDR3 nucleotides: TGTGCCTGGAGTGTACGGGGACAGCATAACTATGGCTACACCTTC. Translated, it gives CAWSVRGQHNYGYTF.

The sample holds one count of this clone. The chain combines TRBV12-5 with TRBJ1-1; D is perhaps TRBD1 (5 bases). The V end was cut by 5 bases, the J end by 5 bases, with 18 bases between. The CDR3 sequence is 15 residues long. The V gene's germline CDR1 is LGHNT and CDR2 FRNRAP. The chain's CDR3 is CASGMGLRSETEAFF. CDR3 coding DNA: TGTGCTAGTGGTATGGGGCTGAGATCGGAGACTGAAGCTTTCTTT.

The genes are TRBV19 and TRBJ1-5, with TRBD1 identical over 9 bases. Unmatched junction bases numbered 4, after V lost 3 bases and J lost 4 bases. Germline loops: CDR1 LNHDA, CDR2 SQIVND (reference sequence). The CDR3 spans 15 residues. The chain's CDR3 is CASSIIQGANQPQHF. For the CDR3, the DNA is TGTGCCAGTAGTATCATACAGGGGGCAAATCAGCCCCAGCATTTT. Drawing the rest from reference TRBV19 and TRBJ1-5, the complete variable domain is DGGITQSPKYLFRKEGQNVTLSCEQNLNHDAMYWYRQDPGQGLRLIYYSQIVNDFQKGDIAEGYSVSREKKESFPLTVTSAQKNPTAFYLCASSIIQGANQPQHFGDGTRLSIL.

The rearrangement joins TRBV6-5 to TRBJ1-2; 7 bases line up with TRBD1. After removal of 0 bases from V and 4 bases from J, the junction contained 2 bases not matched to a gene. Germline values: CDR1 MNHEY, CDR2 SVGAGI. This CDR3 has 14 amino acids. This chain's CDR3 is CASSYSGQRYGYTF. CDR3 nucleotide sequence: TGTGCCAGCAGTTACTCGGGACAGCGCTATGGCTACACCTTC.

This chain connects TRBV30 to TRBJ2-3, with 7 bases lining up with TRBD1. V was clipped by 2 bases and J by 0 bases; unmatched bases: 5. Germline V CDR1 and CDR2: GTSNPN, SVGIG (reference sequence). This CDR3 comprises 15 residues. The CDR3 sequence: CAWSLGQTSTDTQYF. The CDR3 bases are TGTGCCTGGAGTTTGGGACAGACCAGCACAGATACGCAGTATTTT.

J is TRBJ1-2 and V is TRBV29-1, with D possibly matching TRBD1 (5 bases). The CDR3 length is 12 residues. CDR1 and CDR2 (germline): SQVTM, ANQGSEA. V was trimmed by 6 bases and J by 4 bases, leaving 12 bases between them. CDR3 residues: CSVGTDIYGYTF. The CDR3 coding sequence is TGCAGCGTCGGGACCGATATCTATGGCTACACCTTC.

The table lists this clone with a count of one. The J gene is TRBJ2-4, the V gene TRBV13; 11 bases map to TRBD2. V shed 5 bases, J shed 7 bases, and the junction held 4 bases outside the gene matches. Germline V gene sequence: CDR1 PRHDT, CDR2 FYEKMQ (reference sequence). This CDR3 has 14 amino acids. CDR3 residues: CASSLRLAGNIQYF. The CDR3, as DNA: TGTGCCAGCAGCCTTAGACTAGCGGGGAACATTCAGTACTTC.

The chain uses TRBV5-1 and TRBJ2-3; 8 bases are a match to TRBD1. Trimming took 4 bases from V and 2 from J; bases not matched to a gene: 3. Germline V gene data show CDR1 as SGHRS and CDR2 as YFSETQ. CDR3 size: 14 residues. The DNA for the CDR3 is TGCGCCAGCAGCCCGGGACAGGTCACAGATACGCAGTATTTT. Translating it yields CASSPGQVTDTQYF.

The chain links TRBV6-1 to TRBJ1-2; D perhaps matches TRBD1 (5 bases). The V end lost 9 bases, the J end lost 6 bases, and 17 bases lay between the germline ends. The CDR3 has 13 residues. Germline V lookup: CDR1 MNHNS, CDR2 SASEGT. This chain's CDR3 is CASTGNVYDGYTF. CDR3 sequence (DNA): TGTGCCAGTACAGGAAACGTCTACGATGGCTACACCTTC.